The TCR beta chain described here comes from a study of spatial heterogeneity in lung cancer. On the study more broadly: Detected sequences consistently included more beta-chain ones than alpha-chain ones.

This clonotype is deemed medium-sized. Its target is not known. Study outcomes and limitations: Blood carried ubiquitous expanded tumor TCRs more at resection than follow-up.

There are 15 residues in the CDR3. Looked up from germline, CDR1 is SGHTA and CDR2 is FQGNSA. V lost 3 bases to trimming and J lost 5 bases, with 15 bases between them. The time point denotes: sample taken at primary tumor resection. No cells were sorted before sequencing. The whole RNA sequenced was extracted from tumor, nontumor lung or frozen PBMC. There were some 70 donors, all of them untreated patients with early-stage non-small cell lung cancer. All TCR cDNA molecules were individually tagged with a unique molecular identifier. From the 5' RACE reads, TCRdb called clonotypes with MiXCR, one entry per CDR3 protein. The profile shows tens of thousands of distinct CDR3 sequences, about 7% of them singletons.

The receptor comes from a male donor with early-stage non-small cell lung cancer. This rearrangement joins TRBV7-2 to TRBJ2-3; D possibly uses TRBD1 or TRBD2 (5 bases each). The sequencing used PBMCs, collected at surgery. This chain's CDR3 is CASSLSGTSLDTQYF. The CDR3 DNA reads TGTGCCAGCAGCTTGTCCGGGACCAGCCTAGATACGCAGTATTTT.